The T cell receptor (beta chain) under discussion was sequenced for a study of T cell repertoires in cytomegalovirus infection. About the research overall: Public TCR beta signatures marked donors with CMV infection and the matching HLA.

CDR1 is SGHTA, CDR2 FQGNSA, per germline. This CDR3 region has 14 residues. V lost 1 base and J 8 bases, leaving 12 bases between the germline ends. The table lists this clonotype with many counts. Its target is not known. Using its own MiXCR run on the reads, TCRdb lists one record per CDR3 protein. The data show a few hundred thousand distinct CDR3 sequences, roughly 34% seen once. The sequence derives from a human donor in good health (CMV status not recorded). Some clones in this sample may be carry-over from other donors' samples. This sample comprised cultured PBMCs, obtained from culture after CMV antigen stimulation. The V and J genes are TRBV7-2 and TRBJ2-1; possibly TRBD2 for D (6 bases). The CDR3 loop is CASSLVRLAHEQFF. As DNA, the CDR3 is TGTGCCAGCAGCTTAGTGCGGCTAGCGCATGAGCAGTTCTTC. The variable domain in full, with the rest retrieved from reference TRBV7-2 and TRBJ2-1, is GAGVSQSPSNKVTEKGKDVELRCDPISGHTALYWYRQSLGQGLEFLIYFQGNSAPDKSGLPSDRFSAERTGGSVSTLTIQRTQQEDSAVYLCASSLVRLAHEQFFGPGTRLTVL.